This T cell receptor beta chain was sequenced in a study of post-analysis software for immune sequencing data. Study-level information: Multiple sclerosis in the patients followed relapsing-remitting, secondary progressive and progressive-relapsing courses. Study conclusions and caveats: The study found significantly lower normalized Chao1 diversity in multiple sclerosis patients than in controls. Controls showed lower frequencies than patients for several TRBV segments, and TRBV5-6, TRBV5-1 and TRBV20-1 were among these.

Carried by the TCR beta cDNA libraries were unique molecular identifiers. TCRdb processed the PCR reads anew with MiXCR; each CDR3 protein has one entry. The sample contains about 620,000 distinct CDR3 sequences, 40% to 50% of which appear only once. There are a few counts of this clonotype. Its antigen remains unknown. V was pared by 7 bases and J by 11 bases, with 14 bases between. The length of the CDR3 is 11 residues. Material: blood. The TCR was taken from a girl aged 10 to 17 with multiple sclerosis. The genes are TRBV12-3 or TRBV12-4 and TRBJ2-5, with D tentatively TRBD1 (5 bases). In nucleotides, the CDR3 is TGTGCCAGCAAAATTGGGGCGGAGCAGTACTTC. Translation gives CASKIGAEQYF.